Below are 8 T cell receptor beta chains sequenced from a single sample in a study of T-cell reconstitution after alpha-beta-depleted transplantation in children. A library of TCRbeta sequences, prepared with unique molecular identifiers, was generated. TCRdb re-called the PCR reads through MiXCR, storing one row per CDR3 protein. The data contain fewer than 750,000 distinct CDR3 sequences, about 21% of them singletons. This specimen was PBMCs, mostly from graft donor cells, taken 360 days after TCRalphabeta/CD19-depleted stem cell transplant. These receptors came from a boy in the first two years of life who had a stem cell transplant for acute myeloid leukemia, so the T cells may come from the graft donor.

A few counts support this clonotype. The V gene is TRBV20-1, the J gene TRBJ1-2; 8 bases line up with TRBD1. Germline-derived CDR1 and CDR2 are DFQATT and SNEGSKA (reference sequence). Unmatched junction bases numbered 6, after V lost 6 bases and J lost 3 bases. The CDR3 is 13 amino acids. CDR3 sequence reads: CSAFQGADYGYTF. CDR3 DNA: TGCAGTGCATTCCAGGGGGCAGACTATGGCTACACCTTC.

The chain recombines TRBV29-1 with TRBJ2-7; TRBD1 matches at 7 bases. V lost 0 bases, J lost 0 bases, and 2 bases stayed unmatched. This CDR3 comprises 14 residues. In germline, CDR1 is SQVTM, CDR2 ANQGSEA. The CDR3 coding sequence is TGCAGCGTTGAAGAAGGGGGCGGCTCCTACGAGCAGTACTTC. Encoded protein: CSVEEGGGSYEQYF.

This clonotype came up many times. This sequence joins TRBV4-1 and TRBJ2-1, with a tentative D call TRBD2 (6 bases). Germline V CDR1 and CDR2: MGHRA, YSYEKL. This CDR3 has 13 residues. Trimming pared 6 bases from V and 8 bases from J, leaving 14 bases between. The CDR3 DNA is TGCGCCAGCAGTCAGGACTACTGGGATGAGCAGTTCTTC. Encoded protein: CASSQDYWDEQFF.

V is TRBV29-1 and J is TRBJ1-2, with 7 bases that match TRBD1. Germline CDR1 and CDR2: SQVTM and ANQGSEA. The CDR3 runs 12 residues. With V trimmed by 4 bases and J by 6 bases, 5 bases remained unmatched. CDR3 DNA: TGCAGCGTTGTGACAGGGATAGATGGCTACACCTTC. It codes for CSVVTGIDGYTF.

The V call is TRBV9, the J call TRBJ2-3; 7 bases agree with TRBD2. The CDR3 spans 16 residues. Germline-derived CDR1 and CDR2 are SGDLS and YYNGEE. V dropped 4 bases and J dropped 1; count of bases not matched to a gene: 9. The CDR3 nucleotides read TGTGCCAGCAGCCAGTCTAGCGGTGGGGGCACAGATACGCAGTATTTT. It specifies CASSQSSGGGTDTQYF.

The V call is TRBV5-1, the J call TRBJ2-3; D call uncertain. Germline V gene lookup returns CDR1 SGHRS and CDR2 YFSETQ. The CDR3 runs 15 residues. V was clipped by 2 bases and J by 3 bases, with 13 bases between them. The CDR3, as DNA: TGCGCCAGCAGCTTTCTTCCCAGTGTGACAGATACGCAGTATTTT. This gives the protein CASSFLPSVTDTQYF.

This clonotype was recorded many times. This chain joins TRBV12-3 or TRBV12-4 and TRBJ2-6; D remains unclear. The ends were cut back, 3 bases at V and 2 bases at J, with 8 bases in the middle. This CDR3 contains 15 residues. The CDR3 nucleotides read TGTGCCAGCAGTTTTGTAGGTCCTGGGGCCAACGTCCTGACTTTC. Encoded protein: CASSFVGPGANVLTF.

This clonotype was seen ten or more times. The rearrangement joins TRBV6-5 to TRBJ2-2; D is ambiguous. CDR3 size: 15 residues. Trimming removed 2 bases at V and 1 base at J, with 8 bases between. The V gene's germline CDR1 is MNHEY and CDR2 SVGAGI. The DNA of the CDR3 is TGTGCCAGCAGTTACGGGCTATTGAACACCGGGGAGCTGTTTTTT. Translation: CASSYGLLNTGELFF.